This T cell receptor (beta chain) derives from a study of graft-versus-host responses after intestinal transplantation (dated by TCRdb to about 2021). For context, the study as a whole: Multivisceral, liver-intestinal, or isolated intestinal transplants were received by the recipients. The cohort enrolled 20 to 30 intestinal transplant recipients, one of whom was a retransplant, and 3 patients without pretransplant specimens were excluded. To identify alloreactive clones, pre-transplant mixed lymphocyte reaction products were sequenced and compared with unstimulated pre-transplant donor and recipient T cells. Donor T cell macrochimerism was defined as a peak of at least 4% donor T cells among recipient peripheral blood mononuclear cells. After intestinal transplantation, graft-versus-host and host-versus-graft alloreactive T cell clones were followed in the graft, circulation and bone marrow using bulk TCR-beta CDR3 sequencing. Anti-thymocyte globulin induction was given to all recipients, followed by maintenance tacrolimus and steroids for 2 to 4 years. Instead of going to the commercial service, samples from a few later patients were sequenced in-house on an Illumina MiSeq and processed with MiXCR.

A remark on this clone: What this receptor recognizes is not known. No base qualities exist here, and no much larger clone lies one base off it.

The method behind the library was the immunoSEQ multiplex PCR assay. For most patients, high-throughput TCR-beta CDR3 sequencing of genomic DNA was performed by Adaptive Biotechnologies. The original pipeline was this. Adaptive's ImmunoSEQ software supplied the TCR sequencing data for around 17 patients, while MiXCR and VDJtools were used to process a few other patients. CDR3 nucleotide sequences shared between donor and recipient were removed because the origin of such sequences could not be assigned. To count as alloreactive, a clone needed at least 2-fold expansion over unstimulated cells and a minimum CFSE-low frequency of 0.002% (template counts) or 0.001% (read counts). Clones were considered mappable if detected in sequenced pre-transplant spleen, lymph node, or MLR CFSE-low populations of the donor or recipient. Cumulative frequency of alloreactive clones was calculated as a percentage of all sequences weighted by copy number. TCRdb took over this immuneACCESS table, retaining in-frame rearrangements with V and J assigned. Such tables are incomplete; in checked studies, under half of the missing clones stem from an unresolved V gene, and the remainder is unexplained. The DNA was the basis for D and trimming; V, J and clone size are from that table. Present in this sample are some 40,000 clones, about 90% of which were seen just once. The ten most abundant clones make up approximately 2.3% of the sample.

Points the paper makes about the study in general: The relatively low number and heterogeneity of intestinal transplant patients limited the conclusions. Early after transplant, peak levels of circulating GvH clones were associated with declines in HvG clones. GvH clones were found in recipient bone marrow, and some of the GvH clones appeared earlier in ileal mucosa or blood, which is consistent with an intestinal mucosal origin. High GvH to HvG T cell clonal ratios were observed in the allografts of patients with donor T cell macrochimerism.

In the first month after transplant, blood samples were collected up to 4 times, and after that at least monthly when available. The sample consisted of PBMCs, taken roughly 300 days after intestinal transplant. This TCR was recovered from a human patient who received an intestinal transplant, so some T cells may come from the graft donor.

The base sequence is TGTGCCAGCAGCTTAGAATCCGGGACAGGGAGCGTAAAACTGTTTTTT. It encodes CASSLESGTGSVKLFF. In this chain, TRBV11-2 is recombined with TRBJ1-4; 9 nucleotides in the junction match TRBD1. From the germline V gene, CDR1 is SGHAT and CDR2 is FQNNGV. At the junction V is shortened by 0 bases and J by 10 bases; bases outside the gene matches: 9. Including cysteine and phenylalanine, the CDR3 has 16 amino acids. Just the 48-base CDR3 DNA is kept, in frame starting at base 1. Beyond the CDR3, the reference TRBV11-2 and TRBJ1-4 genes provide the residues; the full variable domain reads: EAGVAQSPRYKIIEKRQSVAFWCNPISGHATLYWYQQILGQGPKLLIQFQNNGVVDDSQLPKDRFSAERLKGVDSTLKIQPAKLEDSAVYLCASSLESGTGSVKLFFGSGTQLSVL.